These 13 T cell receptor beta chains were all obtained from the same sample, sequenced in a study of CD8 T cells in Susac syndrome. Random hexamers were used to reverse transcribe the RNA input (about 0.5 to 1 ug). TCRdb used MiXCR to reprocess the immunoSEQ multiplex PCR reads, holding one entry per CDR3 protein. Altogether under 200,000 distinct CDR3 sequences are present, around 95% being singletons, with the ten largest covering around 0.15%. The sample was CD8+ T cells from PBMCs. Source of these receptors: a human donor with multiple sclerosis.

The chain is built from TRBV20-1 and TRBJ2-7; 7 bases match TRBD1. The CDR3 consists of 13 residues. After removal of 5 bases from V and 3 bases from J, the junction contained 7 bases not matched to a gene. Per the germline V gene, CDR1 is DFQATT and CDR2 is SNEGSKA (reference sequence). CDR3 in amino acids: CSAPRQGDYEQYF. Here the CDR3 DNA reads TGCAGTGCTCCGCGACAGGGTGACTACGAGCAGTACTTC.

The sample holds one count of this clonotype. The rearrangement links TRBV9 to TRBJ2-7; 9 positions agree with TRBD2. The CDR3 is made up of 15 amino acids. Germline loops: CDR1 SGDLS, CDR2 YYNGEE. V lost 3 bases and J lost 2; bases outside the gene matches: 6. CDR3 sequence: CASSATASGAYEQYF. In DNA form, the CDR3 reads TGTGCCAGCAGCGCGACCGCTAGCGGGGCCTACGAGCAGTACTTC.

The gene calls are TRBV13 and TRBJ2-5, with 10 positions matching TRBD2. This CDR3 has 16 amino acids. The germline V gene encodes CDR1 PRHDT and CDR2 FYEKMQ (reference sequence). J gave up 5 bases and V 3 bases, and 9 bases lay outside the gene matches. CDR3 amino acids: CASSFTAGGPGETQYF. The CDR3, as DNA: TGTGCCAGCAGCTTTACAGCGGGGGGGCCCGGGGAGACCCAGTACTTC.

The chain combines TRBV20-1 with TRBJ2-2; possibly TRBD1 for D (6 bases). CDR3 length equals 16 residues. Germline V gives CDR1 DFQATT, CDR2 SNEGSKA (reference sequence). The V end lost 0 bases, the J end lost 3 bases, and 14 bases lay between the germline ends. CDR3 bases: TGCAGTGCTAGAGATCAGCGAGGGGGAGACACCGGGGAGCTGTTTTTT. Translated: CSARDQRGGDTGELFF.

The V gene is TRBV27, the J gene TRBJ2-5, with a possible D match to TRBD2 (6 bases). CDR3 length: 14 amino acids. V was shortened by 5 bases and J by 0 bases, with 10 bases between the two germline ends. Germline V gene lookup returns CDR1 MNHEY and CDR2 SMNVEV (reference sequence). This chain's CDR3 is CASSPRDYQETQYF. CDR3 coding DNA: TGTGCCAGCAGTCCACGGGACTACCAAGAGACCCAGTACTTC.

The V and J genes are TRBV12-3 or TRBV12-4 and TRBJ2-7; D unclear. Deletions cut 0 bases from V and 5 bases from J, with 8 bases between. This CDR3 has 13 residues. The DNA for the CDR3 is TGTGCCAGCAGTTTAGCGTTCCAGAACGAGCAGTACTTC. Translating it yields CASSLAFQNEQYF.

The gene calls are TRBV11-2 and TRBJ2-7, with 8 positions matching TRBD1. J gave up 6 bases and V 1 base, and 2 bases lay outside the gene matches. From germline, CDR1 is SGHAT and CDR2 FQNNGV. The CDR3 length is 13 residues. The CDR3 protein is CASSLGTGSEQYF. The CDR3, as DNA: TGTGCCAGCAGCTTAGGGACAGGGAGCGAGCAGTACTTC.

The V call is TRBV20-1, the J call TRBJ1-1; a weak D match, TRBD1 (6 bases). V shed 3 bases and J shed 4 bases, with 12 bases lying between them. This CDR3 contains 13 residues. Germline CDR1 is DFQATT and CDR2 is SNEGSKA (reference sequence). The CDR3 reads CSARRRGGTEAFF. The CDR3 coding sequence is TGCAGTGCTAGGAGGAGGGGGGGCACTGAAGCTTTCTTT.

The chain is built from TRBV20-1 and TRBJ1-2, with D perhaps matching TRBD1 (6 bases). The CDR3 is 12 amino acids. Trimming left V 5 bases short and J 1 base short, with 8 bases between. The germline CDR1 and CDR2 sequences are DFQATT and SNEGSKA (reference sequence). The DNA of the CDR3 is TGCAGTGCTGCAGGGGATAACTATGGCTACACCTTC. This codes for CSAAGDNYGYTF.

The J gene is TRBJ2-3, the V gene TRBV6-1, with TRBD2 matching 10 bases. Germline-derived CDR1 and CDR2 are MNHNS and SASEGT. The CDR3 totals 15 residues. With V trimmed by 6 bases and J by 3 bases, 6 bases remained unmatched. The DNA of the CDR3 is TGTGCCAGCAGCCGACTAGCGGGTATGACAGATACGCAGTATTTT. This sequence encodes CASSRLAGMTDTQYF.

The chain employs TRBV20-1 and TRBJ2-6, with a possible D match to TRBD1 (5 bases). The CDR3 runs 18 residues. The V gene's germline CDR1 is DFQATT and CDR2 SNEGSKA (reference sequence). V dropped 6 bases and J dropped 0 bases, with 21 bases sitting between them. This chain's CDR3 is CSAPKQLQGFSGANVLTF. CDR3 in DNA: TGCAGTGCCCCTAAACAACTTCAGGGCTTCTCTGGGGCCAACGTCCTGACTTTC.

Worth noting for this clonotype: Relative to the germline gene, one junction end is altered; a read error may explain this. This chain links TRBV2 with TRBJ2-1; D not resolved. The germline V gene has CDR1 SNHLY and CDR2 FYNNEI. The CDR3 has 16 amino acids. The CDR3 nucleotides are TGTGCCAGCAGTGAATGGCTACATCCCTCCGACAATGAGCAGTTCTTC. Translating gives CASSEWLHPSDNEQFF.

V gene TRBV15 combines with J gene TRBJ2-7; TRBD1 matches 9 bases. Germline V lookup: CDR1 LNHNV, CDR2 YYDKDF (reference sequence). The V gene end was trimmed by 3 bases and the J gene end by 3 bases; junction bases not matched to a gene: 6. The CDR3 has 15 residues. CDR3 coding DNA: TGTGCCACCAGCAGTGAAGGGACAGGGCTCTACGAGCAGTACTTC. Translation gives CATSSEGTGLYEQYF.